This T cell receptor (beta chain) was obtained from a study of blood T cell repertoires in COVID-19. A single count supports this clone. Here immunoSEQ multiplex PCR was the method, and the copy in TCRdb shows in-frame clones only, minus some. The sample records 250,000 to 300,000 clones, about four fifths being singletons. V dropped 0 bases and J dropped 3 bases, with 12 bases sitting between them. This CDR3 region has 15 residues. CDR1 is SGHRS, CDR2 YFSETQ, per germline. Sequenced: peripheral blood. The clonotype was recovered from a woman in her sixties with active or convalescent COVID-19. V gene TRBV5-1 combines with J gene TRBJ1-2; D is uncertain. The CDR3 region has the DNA TGCGCCAGCAGCTTGGGTGGGCTCACTGACTATGGCTACACCTTC. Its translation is CASSLGGLTDYGYTF.